Below are 14 T cell receptor beta chains sequenced from a single sample in a study of cytomegalovirus exposure and HLA in healthy donors. PCR was performed using 60 Vbeta and 13 Jbeta primers. Sequencing used immunoSEQ multiplex PCR; TCRdb keeps in-frame clones, though not all of them. The table includes fewer than 130,000 clones, more than 60% detected once. The source material was PBMCs. These receptors were obtained from a man aged 25-45 years in good health and CMV-seropositive.

The chain employs TRBV11-1 and TRBJ2-7; D unresolved. V dropped 3 bases and J dropped 3 bases, with 3 bases sitting between them. Germline V gene sequence: CDR1 SGHAT, CDR2 FQDESV (reference sequence). The CDR3 spans 11 residues. CDR3 nucleotide sequence: TGTGCCAGCAGCTTCAGCTACGAGCAGTACTTC. Encoded protein: CASSFSYEQYF.

The J gene is TRBJ2-5, the V gene TRBV5-1; tentatively, D is TRBD1 (6 bases). Germline-derived CDR1 and CDR2 are SGHRS and YFSETQ. V was cut by 0 bases and J by 1 base, with 7 bases left in between. The CDR3 is 14 residues long. Here the CDR3 DNA reads TGCGCCAGCAGCTTGGGGACAGCCCAAGAGACCCAGTACTTC. Translating it yields CASSLGTAQETQYF.

Worth noting for this clone: Other DNA sequences in the same sample also yield this CDR3. The rearrangement uses TRBV4-2 and TRBJ2-3; TRBD2 aligns across 8 bases. The CDR3 runs 15 residues. V lost 1 base, J lost 6 bases, and 6 bases stayed unmatched. Germline V gives CDR1 LGHNA, CDR2 YNFKEQ. CDR3 nucleotides: TGTGCCAGCAGCCAAGTCGGGGGGGCCCCGGATACGCAGTATTTT. Translation: CASSQVGGAPDTQYF.

The V call is TRBV18, the J call TRBJ2-7, with D maybe TRBD2 (5 bases). V dropped 3 bases and J dropped 6 bases, with 12 bases sitting between them. Germline CDR1 reads KGHSH; CDR2 reads LQKENI. The CDR3 consists of 13 residues. In DNA form, the CDR3 reads TGTGCCAGCTCACCCTCGTTCAGCGGCGAGCAGTACTTC. Amino acids: CASSPSFSGEQYF.

The V and J genes are TRBV2 and TRBJ2-1; tentatively, D is TRBD1 (5 bases). The CDR3 is 14 amino acids. Germline lookup yields CDR1 SNHLY and CDR2 FYNNEI. The V end lost 7 bases, the J end lost 8 bases, and 18 bases lay between the germline ends. CDR3 DNA sequence: TGTGCCAGCACTGTGGGGCCCGCTGCAGATGAGCAGTTCTTC. Its protein product is CASTVGPAADEQFF.

This clone was counted a few times. J is TRBJ1-4 and V is TRBV4-1, with D tentatively TRBD1 (6 bases). The germline V gene has CDR1 MGHRA and CDR2 YSYEKL. CDR3 length: 14 amino acids. Trimming took off 5 bases at V and 8 bases at J, with 15 bases between the two ends. The CDR3 loop is CASSNRELDEKLFF. CDR3 DNA sequence: TGCGCCAGCAGCAACAGGGAGTTGGACGAAAAACTGTTTTTT.

This CDR3 reads CASSLGHTLTTDTQYF. CDR3 nucleotide sequence: TGTGCCAGTAGTCTCGGACATACCCTTACCACAGATACGCAGTATTTT. The V and J genes are TRBV19 and TRBJ2-3; D perhaps matches TRBD1 (5 bases). The CDR3 runs 16 residues. In germline, CDR1 is LNHDA, CDR2 SQIVND (reference sequence). V lost 5 bases and J 2 bases, leaving 17 bases between the germline ends. The full variable domain, rest sourced from reference TRBV19 and TRBJ2-3, is DGGITQSPKYLFRKEGQNVTLSCEQNLNHDAMYWYRQDPGQGLRLIYYSQIVNDFQKGDIAEGYSVSREKKESFPLTVTSAQKNPTAFYLCASSLGHTLTTDTQYFGPGTRLTVL.

CDR3 DNA: TGTGCCAGCAGGACGACGGGGGCCTACGAGCAGTACTTC. Translating it yields CASRTTGAYEQYF. The V gene is TRBV27, the J gene TRBJ2-7; D perhaps matches TRBD2 (6 bases). With 6 bases removed from V and 2 bases from J, the gap between germline ends came to 11 bases. The CDR3 spans 13 residues. Germline CDR1 is MNHEY and CDR2 is SMNVEV (reference sequence).

The chain uses TRBV9 and TRBJ1-1; no clear D. Trimming cost V 5 bases and J 3 bases, with 17 bases left between them. CDR1 is SGDLS, CDR2 YYNGEE, per germline. The CDR3 sequence is 15 residues long. CDR3 loop: CASSARVGGYTEAFF. The CDR3 DNA reads as TGTGCCAGCAGTGCCCGGGTTGGAGGTTACACTGAAGCTTTCTTT.

This rearrangement joins TRBV2 to TRBJ2-1, with TRBD2 identical over 8 bases. V shed 3 bases and J 4 bases; nucleotides not matched to a gene: 5. Per germline, CDR1 SNHLY and CDR2 FYNNEI. The CDR3 is made up of 15 amino acids. Here the CDR3 reads CASSDLAGGYNEQFF. For the CDR3, the DNA is TGTGCCAGCAGTGATTTGGCGGGGGGATACAATGAGCAGTTCTTC.

The chain has TRBV5-5 and TRBJ2-3; 11 nucleotides align to TRBD2. This CDR3 comprises 17 residues. Germline CDR1 and CDR2: SGHKS and YYEKEE (reference sequence). V was pared by 5 bases and J by 2 bases, with 10 bases of the junction left unmatched. CDR3 coding DNA: TGTGCCAGCAGTCCAGGAGTTAGCGGGGGGGCCACAGATACGCAGTATTTT. Translating it yields CASSPGVSGGATDTQYF.

CDR3 DNA sequence: TGTGCCATCAGTAGGCTAGCGGGCGAGGCAGATACGCAGTATTTT. This sequence encodes CAISRLAGEADTQYF. The chain is built from TRBV10-3 and TRBJ2-3, with 8 bases identical to TRBD2. CDR3 length equals 15 residues. J lost 4 bases, V lost 5 bases, and 8 bases had no gene match. Germline-derived CDR1 and CDR2 are ENHRY and SYGVKD.

The chain is built from TRBV2 and TRBJ2-1, with 8 bases fitting TRBD2. This CDR3 spans 13 amino acids. Trimming took 11 bases from V and 2 from J; bases not matched to a gene: 5. Germline CDR1 SNHLY, CDR2 FYNNEI. CDR3 sequence (DNA): TGTGCCCAGGGCGGGGGGCCCTACAATGAGCAGTTCTTC. It encodes CAQGGGPYNEQFF. The full variable domain, in which reference TRBV2 and TRBJ2-1 provide the parts outside the CDR3, is EPEVTQTPSHQVTQMGQEVILRCVPISNHLYFYWYRQILGQKVEFLVSFYNNEISEKSEIFDDQFSVERPDGSNFTLKIRSTKLEDSAMYFCAQGGGPYNEQFFGPGTRLTVL.

J is TRBJ1-2 and V is TRBV5-1; D remains ambiguous. The CDR3 loop spans 13 amino acids. Trimming removed 4 bases at V and 4 bases at J, with 11 bases between. Per germline, CDR1 SGHRS and CDR2 YFSETQ. Here the CDR3 DNA reads TGCGCCAGCAGCCTAGGGAGGGCCTATGGCTACACCTTC. Its translation is CASSLGRAYGYTF.